The 20 T cell receptor beta chains below come from one sample, sequenced in a study of radiation and T cells in renal cell carcinoma. Time point of the sample: blood 4 weeks post-SBRT, at nephrectomy. Treatment given: 15 Gy SBRT to primary tumor, nephrectomy 4 weeks later. Generated by immunoSEQ multiplex PCR, the TCRdb table keeps only in-frame clones and is missing some. This table has about 140,000 clones, 65% to 90% appearing once. Sample: blood, taken from a patient whose treatment included radiotherapy and nephrectomy. The source of these receptors is a woman in her fifties or sixties with renal cell carcinoma.

In this sample, this clone turned up a few times. The genes are TRBV29-1 and TRBJ1-1, with 7 bases identical to TRBD1. CDR3 size: 13 residues. J was trimmed by 2 bases and V by 4 bases; bases with no gene match: 4. The germline V gene encodes CDR1 SQVTM and CDR2 ANQGSEA. The CDR3 here is CSVGGTANTEAFF. The CDR3 coding sequence is TGCAGCGTTGGAGGGACAGCTAACACTGAAGCTTTCTTT.

The chain carries TRBV5-5 and TRBJ2-3; D could derive from TRBD1 or TRBD2 (5 bases each). Per germline, CDR1 SGHKS and CDR2 YYEKEE (reference sequence). The CDR3 has 15 residues. With 3 bases removed from V and 3 bases from J, the gap between germline ends came to 14 bases. CDR3 coding DNA: TGTGCCAGCAGCTGGGACGGGGATAAGACAGATACGCAGTATTTT. Translating gives CASSWDGDKTDTQYF.

J is TRBJ2-3 and V is TRBV7-2; D not certain. The CDR3 is made up of 14 amino acids. CDR1 is SGHTA, CDR2 FQGNSA, per germline. V lost 0 bases and J 6 bases, leaving 10 bases between the germline ends. The CDR3 DNA reads TGTGCCAGCAGCTTAGCCCTAGTGGGGGATACGCAGTATTTT. The encoded protein is CASSLALVGDTQYF. Supplemented by reference TRBV7-2 and TRBJ2-3, the full variable domain reads GAGVSQSPSNKVTEKGKDVELRCDPISGHTALYWYRQSLGQGLEFLIYFQGNSAPDKSGLPSDRFSAERTGGSVSTLTIQRTQQEDSAVYLCASSLALVGDTQYFGPGTRLTVL.

The V call is TRBV7-3, the J call TRBJ2-3, with D possibly being TRBD2 (6 bases). CDR1 is SGHTA and CDR2 is FQGTGA in the germline V gene. V shed 2 bases and J shed 1 base, with 13 bases lying between them. The CDR3 is made up of 16 amino acids. CDR3 coding DNA: TGTGCCAGCAGCTTAGGGTTGGCTAGCGGCACAGATACGCAGTATTTT. It is translated as CASSLGLASGTDTQYF.

The V gene is TRBV7-6, the J gene TRBJ2-3, with D uncertain. Per germline, CDR1 SGHVS and CDR2 FNYEAQ. This CDR3 has 14 amino acids. Trimming pared 3 bases from V and 1 base from J, leaving 8 bases between. This CDR3 reads CASSFGPRTDTQYF. The CDR3, as DNA: TGTGCCAGCAGCTTTGGACCGCGCACAGATACGCAGTATTTT.

The rearrangement links TRBV28 to TRBJ1-2; D unclear. Per germline, CDR1 MDHEN and CDR2 SYDVKM. Trimming pared 5 bases from V and 7 bases from J, leaving 14 bases between. This CDR3 comprises 13 residues. The CDR3 protein is CASSPSPMSGYTF. The CDR3 nucleotides are TGTGCCAGCAGTCCGTCCCCGATGAGTGGCTACACCTTC.

The genes are TRBV11-2 and TRBJ2-1; 10 bases are a match to TRBD1. The CDR3 spans 15 residues. The trim removed 4 bases at V and 7 bases at J, leaving 7 bases unmatched. CDR1 and CDR2 from the germline V gene are SGHAT and FQNNGV. The CDR3 protein is CASSSGQGVNNEQFF. In DNA, the CDR3 is TGTGCCAGCAGCTCCGGACAGGGGGTTAATAATGAGCAGTTCTTC. The full variable domain, in which reference TRBV11-2 and TRBJ2-1 provide the parts outside the CDR3, is EAGVAQSPRYKIIEKRQSVAFWCNPISGHATLYWYQQILGQGPKLLIQFQNNGVVDDSQLPKDRFSAERLKGVDSTLKIQPAKLEDSAVYLCASSSGQGVNNEQFFGPGTRLTVL.

The chain combines TRBV19 with TRBJ2-7, with 7 bases that match TRBD1. V lost 5 bases to trimming and J lost 0 bases; unmatched junction nucleotides: 4. The CDR3 length is 14 residues. CDR1 and CDR2 from the germline V gene are LNHDA and SQIVND (reference sequence). CDR3 DNA sequence: TGTGCCAGTAGTTACGGGACAGACTCCTACGAGCAGTACTTC. Its translation is CASSYGTDSYEQYF.

This chain uses TRBV7-9 with TRBJ1-4; D not resolved. The CDR3 sequence is 14 residues long. Germline V gene data show CDR1 as SEHNR and CDR2 as FQNEAQ (reference sequence). The V end was cut by 5 bases, the J end by 10 bases, with 17 bases between. In DNA, the CDR3 is TGTGCCAGCAGCCCCCACGGTGGTGGATCAAAACTGTTTTTT. This translates into CASSPHGGGSKLFF.

This chain uses TRBV7-2 with TRBJ2-3; 9 bases fit TRBD1. This CDR3 is built from 16 residues. Germline assignment: CDR1 SGHTA and CDR2 FQGNSA. With 3 bases clipped from V and 4 bases from J, the junction kept 8 bases outside the gene matches. The CDR3: CASSLEPTGGADTQYF. The CDR3 coding sequence is TGTGCCAGCAGCTTGGAGCCGACAGGGGGTGCAGATACGCAGTATTTT.

The rearrangement joins TRBV19 to TRBJ2-5, with 9 bases matching TRBD2. J gave up 2 bases and V 3 bases, and 4 bases lay outside the gene matches. CDR3 size: 15 residues. Per the germline V gene, CDR1 is LNHDA and CDR2 is SQIVND (reference sequence). CDR3 bases: TGTGCCAGTAGTATTAGCGGGAGTGTACAAGAGACCCAGTACTTC. Amino acids: CASSISGSVQETQYF. The whole variable domain, filled in from reference TRBV19 and TRBJ2-5, reads DGGITQSPKYLFRKEGQNVTLSCEQNLNHDAMYWYRQDPGQGLRLIYYSQIVNDFQKGDIAEGYSVSREKKESFPLTVTSAQKNPTAFYLCASSISGSVQETQYFGPGTRLLVL.

This chain's CDR3 is CASSLGGWGQYF. The CDR3 nucleotides are TGTGCCAGCAGCTTAGGAGGCTGGGGTCAGTACTTC. The chain has TRBV7-2 and TRBJ2-7; D is unclear. Trimming pared 1 base from V and 10 bases from J, leaving 11 bases between. Germline V CDR1 and CDR2: SGHTA, FQGNSA. This CDR3 is 12 amino acids long.

CDR3 DNA sequence: TGCAGCGTGGAGGGCAGGGCTGGGGCCAACGTCCTGACTTTC. It codes for CSVEGRAGANVLTF. This chain links TRBV29-1 with TRBJ2-6, with a possible D match to TRBD2 (6 bases). The germline V gene has CDR1 SQVTM and CDR2 ANQGSEA. The CDR3 consists of 14 residues. Trimming removed 6 bases from V and 2 bases from J, with 11 bases in between.

V and J are TRBV7-3 and TRBJ2-7; TRBD1 aligns across 7 bases. CDR1 is SGHTA and CDR2 is FQGTGA in the germline V gene. This CDR3 is built from 14 residues. V trimming: 4 bases; J trimming: 2 bases; junction bases outside the gene matches: 5. For the CDR3, the DNA is TGTGCCAGCAGCTCATCCGGGACAGCCTACGAGCAGTACTTC. This sequence encodes CASSSSGTAYEQYF.

The chain couples TRBV9 to TRBJ2-3; 9 bases are a match to TRBD1. The V segment lost 6 bases and the J segment 5 bases; nucleotides outside the gene matches: 10. Germline V gene lookup returns CDR1 SGDLS and CDR2 YYNGEE. The CDR3 extends over 15 amino acids. In DNA, the CDR3 is TGTGCCAGCACCCGGGGGGACAGGGCATTAGATACGCAGTATTTT. This translates into CASTRGDRALDTQYF.

The gene calls are TRBV20-1 and TRBJ2-4; unclear D gene. Per the germline V gene, CDR1 is DFQATT and CDR2 is SNEGSKA (reference sequence). The CDR3 totals 10 residues. V lost 6 bases and J lost 9, with 9 bases in between. The CDR3 region is CSAGPGIQYF. DNA of the CDR3: TGCAGTGCAGGCCCTGGCATTCAGTACTTC.

The chain recombines TRBV7-2 with TRBJ2-1, with TRBD2 identical over 14 bases. CDR1 is SGHTA, CDR2 FQGNSA, per germline. The CDR3 runs to 16 residues. The V and J ends lost 4 bases and 8 bases, in that order; junction bases with no gene match: 7. CDR3 loop: CASSSWTSGGTHEQFF. CDR3 DNA sequence: TGTGCCAGCAGCTCGTGGACTAGCGGGGGGACCCATGAGCAGTTCTTC.

The V and J genes are TRBV6-1 and TRBJ1-4; D call uncertain. V was pared by 1 base and J by 0 bases, with 6 bases between. This CDR3 is built from 15 residues. Germline-derived CDR1 and CDR2 are MNHNS and SASEGT. CDR3 region: CASSEGQATNEKLFF. In DNA, the CDR3 is TGTGCCAGCAGTGAAGGGCAGGCAACTAATGAAAAACTGTTTTTT.

The V call is TRBV28, the J call TRBJ1-2; D may be TRBD1 (5 bases). V was pared by 6 bases and J by 8 bases, with 16 bases between. Germline CDR1 MDHEN, CDR2 SYDVKM. The CDR3 covers 13 residues. CDR3 in amino acids: CASRTGATGGYTF. The DNA of the CDR3 is TGTGCCAGCAGAACAGGAGCCACGGGGGGCTACACCTTC.

The chain employs TRBV7-9 and TRBJ2-7; 7 bases align to TRBD2. With 5 bases clipped from V and 0 bases from J, the junction kept 13 bases outside the gene matches. CDR3 length: 17 residues. From germline, CDR1 is SEHNR and CDR2 FQNEAQ (reference sequence). The CDR3 region has the DNA TGTGCCAGCAGCATTCGGGGATTGCGGGAGAGCTCCTACGAGCAGTACTTC. Amino acid sequence: CASSIRGLRESSYEQYF.